These T cell receptor beta chains were read from a single sample in a study. MiXCR, applied by TCRdb to the RT-PCR reads, yields one record per CDR3 protein. There are fewer than 800,000 distinct CDR3 sequences in the sample; 12% to 15% occur only once, and just over 3.5% lies in the top ten. Sequencing was done on a sample of memory CD4+ T cells from blood. The receptors were sampled from a female donor in good health, serving as a healthy control. The CDR3 runs from the conserved cysteine through the conserved F or W. Each record gives: D gene, J gene, clone size, CDR3 length, V gene, CDR3 protein, CDR3 DNA. D genes are given only for firm matches. Size is stated for part of the rows, as once, few or many counts, or as a class when the clone is expanded.

TRBD1,TRBJ2-7,NA,15,TRBV5-4,CASSYSGGSFYEQYF,TGTGCCAGCAGCTACTCAGGGGGCTCCTTCTACGAGCAGTACTTC
TRBD1,TRBJ1-1,NA,15,TRBV30,CAWSQTGGRNTEAFF,TGTGCCTGGAGTCAGACAGGGGGCCGGAACACTGAAGCTTTCTTT
NA,TRBJ2-1,NA,14,TRBV11-3,CASSLGPSNNEQFF,TGTGCCAGCAGCTTAGGTCCTAGCAACAATGAGCAGTTCTTC
TRBD2,TRBJ2-5,many,15,TRBV6-5,CASSYSTSGTETQYF,TGTGCCAGCAGTTACTCGACTAGCGGGACGGAGACCCAGTACTTC
NA,TRBJ2-1,few,18,TRBV4-2,CASSQGGSITGTYNEQFF,TGTGCCAGCAGCCAAGGGGGGTCTATTACCGGAACCTACAATGAGCAGTTCTTC
TRBD1,TRBJ1-1,NA,12,TRBV12-3/TRBV12-4,CASRGDRTKAFF,TGTGCCAGCAGGGGGGACAGGACTAAAGCTTTCTTT
NA,TRBJ2-3,NA,17,TRBV15,CATSRDRVGGGTDTQYF,TGTGCCACCAGCAGAGATCGGGTGGGAGGGGGGACAGATACGCAGTATTTT
TRBD2,TRBJ2-5,few,17,TRBV7-2,CASSSSGLAGGWKTQYF,TGTGCCAGCAGCTCCTCGGGGCTAGCGGGGGGCTGGAAGACCCAGTACTTC
TRBD1,TRBJ2-4,NA,14,TRBV20-1,CSAEDRGNSNIQYF,TGCAGTGCGGAGGACAGGGGGAATTCTAACATTCAGTACTTC
TRBD1,TRBJ2-7,many,14,TRBV5-1,CASSLEGQDYEQYF,TGCGCCAGCAGCTTGGAGGGACAGGACTACGAGCAGTACTTC
NA,TRBJ1-2,many,15,TRBV12-3/TRBV12-4,CASSLNSRSNYGYTF,TGTGCCAGCAGTTTAAACTCCAGATCTAACTATGGCTACACCTTC
TRBD2,TRBJ2-1,NA,15,TRBV19,CASSIGTSGGNEQFF,TGTGCCAGTAGTATAGGGACTAGCGGGGGCAATGAGCAGTTCTTC
NA,TRBJ1-1,few,13,TRBV2,CASSDDLNTEAFF,TGTGCCAGCAGTGATGACCTGAACACTGAAGCTTTCTTT
NA,TRBJ1-2,few,13,TRBV6-5,CASRSGRNYGYTF,TGTGCCAGCAGGTCGGGACGGAACTATGGCTACACCTTC
TRBD2,TRBJ2-5,few,14,TRBV7-9,CASSLIAGAETQYF,TGTGCCAGCAGCCTAATAGCGGGAGCAGAGACCCAGTACTTC
NA,TRBJ1-2,few,15,TRBV5-1,CASSLNRGVSYGYTF,TGCGCCAGCAGCCTCAACCGGGGAGTTTCTTATGGCTACACCTTC
NA,TRBJ1-6,few,16,TRBV20-1,CSALRDPSSYNSPLHF,TGCAGTGCTCTCAGGGACCCTAGCTCCTATAATTCACCCCTCCACTTT
NA,TRBJ1-1,few,16,TRBV20-1,CSAWAGSRGLNTEAFF,TGCAGTGCTTGGGCCGGGAGCAGGGGATTGAACACTGAAGCTTTCTTT
NA,TRBJ1-2,NA,14,TRBV2,CASKLQAINYGYTF,TGTGCCAGCAAGTTGCAGGCAATTAACTATGGCTACACCTTC
NA,TRBJ1-4,few,13,TRBV6-5,CASSYSISEKLFF,TGTGCCAGCAGTTACTCGATAAGCGAAAAACTGTTTTTT
NA,TRBJ2-5,NA,14,TRBV15,CATSRDGPQETQYF,TGTGCCACCAGCAGAGATGGGCCACAAGAGACCCAGTACTTC
NA,TRBJ1-1,many,15,TRBV12-3/TRBV12-4,CASSPPMTVVTEAFF,TGTGCCAGCAGTCCCCCGATGACAGTAGTCACTGAAGCTTTCTTT
NA,TRBJ2-5,NA,12,TRBV14,CASSRSRQTQYF,TGTGCCAGCAGCCGAAGCAGGCAGACCCAGTACTTC
NA,TRBJ1-4,NA,16,TRBV12-3/TRBV12-4,CASSFDRGRRNEKLFF,TGTGCCAGCAGTTTTGATCGGGGAAGACGTAATGAAAAACTGTTTTTT
TRBD1,TRBJ2-7,few,14,TRBV27,CASSPLGTAYEQYF,TGTGCCAGCAGTCCGCTTGGGACAGCCTACGAGCAGTACTTC
TRBD2,TRBJ2-1,NA,17,TRBV20-1,CSAKPRLAGGSYNEQFF,TGCAGTGCTAAACCCCGACTAGCGGGAGGATCCTACAATGAGCAGTTCTTC
TRBD1,TRBJ2-5,NA,14,TRBV7-2,CASSFNRGRETQYF,TGTGCCAGCAGCTTCAACAGGGGGAGAGAGACCCAGTACTTC
NA,TRBJ1-5,NA,15,TRBV28,CASSLIAGGRQPQHF,TGTGCCAGCAGTTTGATCGCGGGGGGGCGTCAGCCCCAGCATTTT
NA,TRBJ1-1,NA,11,TRBV27,CASLRNTEAFF,TGTGCCAGCTTAAGAAACACTGAAGCTTTCTTT
TRBD1,TRBJ2-7,many,14,TRBV12-3/TRBV12-4,CASSLTGESSEQYF,TGTGCCAGCAGTCTGACAGGGGAGTCCAGCGAGCAGTACTTC
NA,TRBJ2-7,once,18,TRBV5-1,CASSFQEGGVGYGYEQYF,TGCGCCAGCAGCTTCCAGGAAGGAGGGGTCGGATATGGCTACGAGCAGTACTTC
NA,TRBJ2-6,NA,14,TRBV20-1,CSAIPVSGANVLTF,TGCAGTGCTATTCCCGTCTCTGGGGCCAACGTCCTGACTTTC
TRBD1,TRBJ1-1,many,15,TRBV10-3,CAISERQGAQFEAFF,TGTGCCATCAGTGAGCGACAGGGGGCTCAGTTTGAAGCTTTCTTT
NA,TRBJ1-2,NA,17,TRBV6-1,CAIPLTTEVGANYGYTF,TGTGCCATCCCCCTCACGACAGAAGTAGGAGCTAACTATGGCTACACCTTC
TRBD1,TRBJ1-5,NA,15,TRBV7-2,CASTPGQFSNQPQHF,TGTGCCAGCACCCCGGGACAGTTTAGCAATCAGCCCCAGCATTTT
TRBD1,TRBJ1-2,many,15,TRBV12-3/TRBV12-4,CASSLGGDRGHGYTF,TGTGCCAGCAGTTTGGGGGGGGACAGGGGCCATGGCTACACCTTC
TRBD1,TRBJ2-2,many,16,TRBV5-1,CASSFAQGAISGELFF,TGCGCCAGCAGCTTCGCCCAGGGGGCGATCAGCGGGGAGCTGTTTTTT
TRBD1,TRBJ1-6,few,15,TRBV6-1,CASSAGTANNSPLHF,TGTGCCAGCAGTGCGGGGACAGCGAATAATTCACCCCTCCACTTT
NA,TRBJ2-2,few,15,TRBV18,CASSVGAQNTGELFF,TGTGCCAGCTCAGTTGGGGCGCAGAACACCGGGGAGCTGTTTTTT
NA,TRBJ2-3,NA,16,TRBV7-2,CASSLLGGGPVDTQYF,TGTGCCAGCAGCTTATTGGGGGGGGGGCCGGTCGATACGCAGTATTTT
NA,TRBJ1-1,few,11,TRBV2,CASRVALEAFF,TGTGCCAGCAGGGTCGCGCTTGAAGCTTTCTTT
TRBD1,TRBJ1-2,NA,14,TRBV12-3/TRBV12-4,CASNPQGMNYGYTF,TGTGCCAGCAATCCACAGGGGATGAACTATGGCTACACCTTC
NA,TRBJ2-7,NA,14,TRBV27,CASSARELRYEQYF,TGTGCCAGCAGTGCGAGGGAATTACGATACGAGCAGTACTTC
TRBD1,TRBJ1-2,NA,13,TRBV3-1,CASSLHGQAGYTF,TGTGCCAGCAGTCTCCATGGACAGGCTGGCTACACCTTC
NA,TRBJ2-3,NA,12,TRBV6-1,CASSDGTDTQYF,TGTGCCAGCAGTGATGGCACAGATACGCAGTATTTT
TRBD1,TRBJ2-7,NA,14,TRBV19,CASNPGQGIYEQYF,TGTGCCAGTAATCCGGGACAGGGTATCTACGAGCAGTACTTC
NA,TRBJ2-7,many,13,TRBV5-1,CASSLGAGDEQYF,TGCGCCAGCAGCTTGGGGGCAGGGGACGAGCAGTACTTC
NA,TRBJ2-5,NA,13,TRBV18,CASSPFKQETQYF,TGTGCCAGCTCACCATTCAAACAAGAGACCCAGTACTTC
TRBD1,TRBJ2-7,many,13,TRBV7-8,CASSWAGGYEQYF,TGTGCCAGCAGCTGGGCAGGGGGCTACGAGCAGTACTTC
NA,TRBJ1-5,NA,15,TRBV20-1,CSARGPKGSNQPQHF,TGCAGTGCTAGAGGACCAAAGGGTAGCAATCAGCCCCAGCATTTT
NA,TRBJ2-7,many,11,TRBV6-2/TRBV6-3,CASIGSYEQYF,TGTGCCAGCATAGGGAGCTACGAGCAGTACTTC
NA,TRBJ1-5,many,13,TRBV18,CASSPFRNQPQHF,TGTGCCAGCTCACCCTTCCGCAATCAGCCCCAGCATTTT
NA,TRBJ2-1,many,15,TRBV5-1,CASSGTGESYNEQFF,TGCGCCAGCAGCGGAACGGGAGAGTCCTACAATGAGCAGTTCTTC
NA,TRBJ2-1,few,13,TRBV11-2,CASSSGPRDEQFF,TGTGCCAGCAGCTCCGGGCCGAGGGATGAGCAGTTCTTC
NA,TRBJ2-3,many,20,TRBV7-2,CASSDTDPWGTEGFRDTQYF,TGTGCCAGCAGCGATACCGACCCATGGGGGACTGAGGGTTTCCGAGATACGCAGTATTTT
TRBD2,TRBJ2-1,NA,18,TRBV28,CASRGAGLAAPGYNEQFF,TGTGCCAGCAGGGGGGCGGGACTAGCGGCCCCTGGATACAATGAGCAGTTCTTC
NA,TRBJ1-3,NA,14,TRBV6-5,CASSTGNTGNTIYF,TGTGCCAGCAGTACAGGGAACACTGGAAACACCATATATTTT